The 9 T cell receptor beta chains presented below share a single source sample, sequenced in a study of blood T cells in healthy people across ages. Next came a second PCR, run for roughly 6 to 11 cycles, which used a sample-barcoded 5' primer along with a J-beta primer mix. One entry per CDR3 protein results from TCRdb running MiXCR on the 5' RACE reads. The sample lists roughly 1 million distinct CDR3 sequences, about 23% occurring once. The sample also formed part of further work on T cells of mothers and their children.

The sequencing input was blood. These receptors all stem from a girl aged 2 to 10 in good health.

This sequence joins TRBV7-2 and TRBJ2-3; 16 bases map to TRBD2. The trim removed 10 bases at V and 5 bases at J, leaving 6 bases unmatched. Per germline, CDR1 SGHTA and CDR2 FQGNSA. The CDR3 length is 15 residues. The CDR3 sequence is CATGTSGGARDTQYF. The CDR3 DNA sequence: TGTGCCACCGGGACTAGCGGGGGGGCAAGAGATACGCAGTATTTT.

The chain carries TRBV3-1 and TRBJ2-7; D perhaps matches TRBD2 (5 bases). This CDR3 has 12 residues. Trimming pared 7 bases from V and 6 bases from J, leaving 13 bases between. Germline loops: CDR1 LGHDT, CDR2 YNNKEL (reference sequence). The CDR3 DNA follows: TGTGCCAGCATCTCAAAGGCGGGCGAGCAGTACTTC. Protein product: CASISKAGEQYF.

The chain uses TRBV7-2 and TRBJ2-1, with D possibly being TRBD2 (6 bases). Germline V gives CDR1 SGHTA, CDR2 FQGNSA. V was pared by 5 bases and J by 8 bases, with 16 bases between. CDR3 length equals 14 residues. The CDR3 DNA is TGTGCCAGCAGCCCCGGGACTTCCCACGATGAGCAGTTCTTC. Translating it yields CASSPGTSHDEQFF. Full variable domain (rest looked up from reference TRBV7-2 and TRBJ2-1): GAGVSQSPSNKVTEKGKDVELRCDPISGHTALYWYRQSLGQGLEFLIYFQGNSAPDKSGLPSDRFSAERTGGSVSTLTIQRTQQEDSAVYLCASSPGTSHDEQFFGPGTRLTVL.

The chain recombines TRBV7-9 with TRBJ1-1; TRBD1 matches at 8 bases. V lost 4 bases and J lost 11; bases outside the gene matches: 6. The germline gives CDR1 SEHNR, CDR2 FQNEAQ (reference sequence). The CDR3 sequence is 12 residues long. The CDR3 sequence is CASSSTGDYAFF. The CDR3 DNA reads as TGTGCCAGCAGCTCGACAGGGGATTATGCTTTCTTT. Combining the CDR3 with reference TRBV7-9 and TRBJ1-1 gives the whole variable domain DTGVSQNPRHKITKRGQNVTFRCDPISEHNRLYWYRQTLGQGPEFLTYFQNEAQLEKSRLLSDRFSAERPKGSFSTLEIQRTEQGDSAMYLCASSSTGDYAFFGQGTRLTVV.

This chain links TRBV4-1 with TRBJ2-1; 10 nucleotides match TRBD2. The CDR3 covers 16 residues. From germline, CDR1 is MGHRA and CDR2 YSYEKL. The V segment lost 1 base and the J segment 8 bases; nucleotides outside the gene matches: 8. The CDR3 region is CASSQGLAGYPHEQFF. CDR3 in DNA: TGCGCCAGCAGCCAAGGACTAGCGGGCTACCCCCATGAGCAGTTCTTC.

This CDR3 is CASSLDSSPSNEQFF. The CDR3 nucleotides read TGTGCCAGCAGCTTAGACTCCTCCCCAAGCAATGAGCAGTTCTTC. The genes are TRBV7-2 and TRBJ2-1; D gene uncertain. V lost 1 base and J lost 6, with 13 bases in between. This CDR3 has 15 residues. From germline, CDR1 is SGHTA and CDR2 FQGNSA.

The chain has TRBV7-8 and TRBJ2-7; weak D call: TRBD1 (6 bases). The CDR3 contains 16 residues. Germline lookup yields CDR1 SGHVS and CDR2 FQNEAQ. The germline V and J ends were trimmed by 1 base and 0 bases, with 13 bases remaining between them. CDR3 residues: CASSLVSGASSYEQYF. The CDR3 nucleotides read TGTGCCAGCAGCTTAGTGTCAGGGGCAAGCTCCTACGAGCAGTACTTC. The entire variable domain, with the rest obtained from reference TRBV7-8 and TRBJ2-7, is as follows: GAGVSQSPRYKVAKRGQDVALRCDPISGHVSLFWYQQALGQGPEFLTYFQNEAQLDKSGLPSDRFFAERPEGSVSTLKIQRTQQEDSAVYLCASSLVSGASSYEQYFGPGTRLTVT.

In its sample, this clonotype was seen a few times. The chain is built from TRBV4-3 and TRBJ2-3, with D possibly being TRBD2 (6 bases). With 4 bases removed from V and 4 bases from J, the gap between germline ends came to 12 bases. From germline, CDR1 is LGHNA and CDR2 YSLEER. CDR3 size: 14 residues. CDR3 region: CASSRRGSSDTQYF. The CDR3 DNA sequence: TGCGCCAGCAGCCGTCGGGGGTCGTCAGATACGCAGTATTTT.

V is TRBV20-1 and J is TRBJ2-5; 13 nucleotides agree with TRBD2. Germline V lookup: CDR1 DFQATT, CDR2 SNEGSKA (reference sequence). CDR3 length: 14 residues. The V gene end was trimmed by 5 bases and the J gene end by 5 bases; junction bases not matched to a gene: 5. CDR3 protein: CSADAGLAGETQYF. The CDR3 DNA reads TGCAGTGCTGACGCGGGACTAGCGGGGGAGACCCAGTACTTC.